The 31 T cell receptor beta chains reported below all come from one sample, sequenced in a study of shared clonotypes between healthy human individuals. Terminally differentiated effector memory CD45RA+ cells were left out of the naive CD8 fraction, which was CD45RO-negative and positively selected for CCR7. TCRdb's copy holds only in-frame clones and misses some; the assay was immunoSEQ multiplex PCR. The table lists some 2.1 million clones, just under 95% of them singletons. The sample consisted of naive CD8+ T cells sorted from blood. The receptors come from a young man in good health.

The gene calls are TRBV4-3 and TRBJ1-1; D is ambiguous. Germline V CDR1 and CDR2: LGHNA, YSLEER. This CDR3 is built from 16 residues. The V and J ends lost 0 bases and 7 bases respectively, with 18 bases between them. The CDR3 DNA is TGCGCCAGCAGCCAAGATTCGGGAGGACCTTCGGGTGAAGCTTTCTTT. It translates to CASSQDSGGPSGEAFF.

This chain uses TRBV2 with TRBJ1-4; D is unresolved. Germline loops: CDR1 SNHLY, CDR2 FYNNEI. The CDR3 is 12 amino acids. Trimming removed 2 bases at V and 8 bases at J, with 6 bases between. The CDR3 is CASSEYGEKLFF. CDR3 coding DNA: TGTGCCAGCAGTGAATACGGGGAAAAACTGTTTTTT. The full variable domain, completed using reference TRBV2 and TRBJ1-4, is EPEVTQTPSHQVTQMGQEVILRCVPISNHLYFYWYRQILGQKVEFLVSFYNNEISEKSEIFDDQFSVERPDGSNFTLKIRSTKLEDSAMYFCASSEYGEKLFFGSGTQLSVL.

CDR3 coding DNA: TGCGCCAGCAGCTTGAGGGCTGTTGAGGTCGGGACTGAAGCTTTCTTT. This codes for CASSLRAVEVGTEAFF. The chain is built from TRBV5-1 and TRBJ1-1, with unresolved D. Germline loops: CDR1 SGHRS, CDR2 YFSETQ. This CDR3 is 16 amino acids long. V was shortened by 1 base and J by 5 bases, with 18 bases between the two germline ends.

The V and J genes are TRBV30 and TRBJ1-2, with 7 bases that match TRBD1. The CDR3 sequence is 12 residues long. The V gene's germline CDR1 is GTSNPN and CDR2 SVGIG (reference sequence). V was pared by 5 bases and J by 8 bases, with 8 bases of the junction left unmatched. The DNA of the CDR3 is TGTGCCTGGGGCAGGGGGTTAGTGGGCTACACCTTC. This gives the protein CAWGRGLVGYTF. Filled out from reference TRBV30 and TRBJ1-2, the complete variable domain reads SQTIHQWPATLVQPVGSPLSLECTVEGTSNPNLYWYRQAAGRGLQLLFYSVGIGQISSEVPQNLSASRPQDRQFILSSKKLLLSDSGFYLCAWGRGLVGYTFGSGTRLTVV.

This clone was recorded only once. CDR3 nucleotides: TGTGCCAGCAGAAACCAACACGTCCAGGGTCTAAACACTGAAGCTTTCTTT. It codes for CASRNQHVQGLNTEAFF. The V gene is TRBV27, the J gene TRBJ1-1, with D possibly being TRBD1 (5 bases). The CDR3 runs to 17 residues. CDR1 MNHEY and CDR2 SMNVEV come from the germline V gene (reference sequence). V was pared by 6 bases and J by 2 bases, with 22 bases between.

The V call is TRBV20-1, the J call TRBJ1-1, with a tentative D call TRBD1 (6 bases). V lost 0 bases, J lost 14 bases, and 13 bases lay in between. The germline CDR1 and CDR2 sequences are DFQATT and SNEGSKA (reference sequence). This CDR3 comprises 11 residues. The CDR3 DNA is TGCAGTGCTAGAGATACAGGGTATGTCTTCTTT. It codes for CSARDTGYVFF.

The CDR3 is CAISERTGTPSYEQYF. CDR3 bases: TGTGCCATCAGTGAGCGGACCGGGACACCATCCTACGAGCAGTACTTC. The chain links TRBV10-3 to TRBJ2-7, with D possibly TRBD1 on 6 matching bases. This CDR3 region has 16 residues. The V and J ends lost 2 bases and 1 base respectively, with 15 bases between them. Germline loops: CDR1 ENHRY, CDR2 SYGVKD.

The chain is built from TRBV30 and TRBJ2-7; tentative D call: TRBD1 (5 bases). Between the trimmed V and J ends, which lost 4 bases and 7 bases, there was a span of 20 bases. CDR3 size: 14 residues. Germline V gives CDR1 GTSNPN, CDR2 SVGIG (reference sequence). CDR3 in DNA: TGTGCCTGGAACCGCTTGTGGGGCGGCGGAGAGCAGTACTTC. Translated, it gives CAWNRLWGGGEQYF.

This clone is a singleton in its sample. The chain carries TRBV7-2 and TRBJ2-5, with TRBD2 matching 12 bases. The CDR3 extends over 16 amino acids. CDR1 and CDR2 (germline): SGHTA, FQGNSA. V gave up 5 bases and J gave up 4 bases; unmatched junction bases: 8. This chain's CDR3 is CASSLWTSGIRETQYF. The CDR3 region has the DNA TGTGCCAGCAGCCTTTGGACTAGCGGGATTAGAGAGACCCAGTACTTC.

The rearrangement uses TRBV27 and TRBJ2-5; 10 bases line up with TRBD2. There are 17 residues in the CDR3. V trimming: 2 bases; J trimming: 4 bases; junction bases outside the gene matches: 10. From germline, CDR1 is MNHEY and CDR2 SMNVEV (reference sequence). The CDR3 loop reads CASSLISGGAFLETQYF. In DNA form, the CDR3 reads TGTGCCAGCAGTTTAATAAGCGGGGGGGCGTTCTTAGAGACCCAGTACTTC.

J is TRBJ1-6 and V is TRBV4-1, with D unresolved. V gave up 2 bases and J gave up 0 bases, with 14 bases separating them. The length of the CDR3 is 18 residues. Germline V lookup: CDR1 MGHRA, CDR2 YSYEKL. CDR3 region: CASSQTSGTSSYNSPLHF. CDR3 coding DNA: TGCGCCAGCAGCCAAACATCCGGAACCAGCTCCTATAATTCACCCCTCCACTTT.

This clone has just one count. The chain recombines TRBV27 with TRBJ2-7, with TRBD2 matching 12 bases. The germline CDR1 and CDR2 sequences are MNHEY and SMNVEV (reference sequence). CDR3 length: 14 residues. Trimming took 4 bases from V and 2 from J; bases not matched to a gene: 0. The CDR3 is CASSSSGRAYEQYF. In nucleotides, the CDR3 is TGTGCCAGCAGTTCTAGCGGGAGGGCCTACGAGCAGTACTTC.

This chain uses TRBV29-1 with TRBJ1-1, with 7 bases fitting TRBD1. V dropped 6 bases and J dropped 4; count of bases not matched to a gene: 5. CDR1 and CDR2 from the germline V gene are SQVTM and ANQGSEA. The CDR3 is made up of 12 amino acids. This CDR3 reads CSVPRGSTEAFF. DNA of the CDR3: TGCAGCGTACCCAGGGGGAGCACTGAAGCTTTCTTT.

This chain links TRBV28 with TRBJ2-6; D gene uncertain. The V end was cut by 4 bases, the J end by 0 bases, with 10 bases between. Germline V gives CDR1 MDHEN, CDR2 SYDVKM. This CDR3 contains 16 residues. The CDR3 nucleotides are TGTGCCAGCAGTTCGGTCCCTAGCTCTGGGGCCAACGTCCTGACTTTC. Amino acid sequence: CASSSVPSSGANVLTF.

V usage is TRBV19 and J usage is TRBJ1-5, with D maybe TRBD1 (5 bases). With 0 bases removed from V and 4 bases from J, the gap between germline ends came to 13 bases. This CDR3 region has 16 residues. CDR1 and CDR2 (germline): LNHDA, SQIVND (reference sequence). This CDR3 reads CASSIDLEPGNQPQHF. CDR3 DNA sequence: TGTGCCAGTAGTATAGACTTGGAGCCAGGGAATCAGCCCCAGCATTTT.

The chain employs TRBV11-2 and TRBJ1-2; unclear D gene. V gave up 1 base and J gave up 3 bases, with 12 bases separating them. This CDR3 spans 15 amino acids. Germline V CDR1 and CDR2: SGHAT, FQNNGV. The CDR3 here is CASSLGAGIYYGYTF. DNA of the CDR3: TGTGCCAGCAGCTTAGGGGCGGGGATATACTATGGCTACACCTTC. Full variable domain (outside the CDR3, taken from reference TRBV11-2 and TRBJ1-2): EAGVAQSPRYKIIEKRQSVAFWCNPISGHATLYWYQQILGQGPKLLIQFQNNGVVDDSQLPKDRFSAERLKGVDSTLKIQPAKLEDSAVYLCASSLGAGIYYGYTFGSGTRLTVV.

The chain uses TRBV5-4 and TRBJ1-2, with 7 bases matching TRBD1. This CDR3 is built from 14 residues. Germline V lookup: CDR1 SGHNT, CDR2 YYREEE (reference sequence). The V gene end was trimmed by 4 bases and the J gene end by 2 bases; junction bases not matched to a gene: 5. In DNA, the CDR3 is TGTGCCAGCAGCGGAGAACAGGGGAACTATGGCTACACCTTC. Its translation is CASSGEQGNYGYTF.

The J gene is TRBJ1-2, the V gene TRBV21-1; the table's TRBD1 call for D was not verified on the DNA. TRBV21-1 is given as a pseudogene. CDR3 length: 15 amino acids. As DNA, the CDR3 is TGTGCCAGCAGCAATGGGACAGGGGTTGGGAATGGCTACACCTTC. The encoded protein is CASSNGTGVGNGYTF.

This clone was recorded once. The V call is TRBV5-1, the J call TRBJ2-1; perhaps TRBD2 as D (5 bases). Trimming took off 0 bases at V and 2 bases at J, with 12 bases between the two ends. The CDR3 has 16 residues. CDR1 and CDR2 from the germline V gene are SGHRS and YFSETQ. The CDR3 region is CASSLDGIVAYNEQFF. The CDR3 DNA follows: TGCGCCAGCAGCTTGGACGGGATCGTGGCCTACAATGAGCAGTTCTTC.

V gene TRBV27 combines with J gene TRBJ2-3, with D possibly matching TRBD1 (5 bases). Germline CDR1 reads MNHEY; CDR2 reads SMNVEV (reference sequence). This CDR3 is built from 14 residues. Deletions cut 2 bases from V and 4 bases from J, with 10 bases between. The DNA for the CDR3 is TGTGCCAGCAGTTTAAGCAGGGAAGCAGATACGCAGTATTTT. Translated, it gives CASSLSREADTQYF.

This clone was recorded only once. Within the sample, other DNA sequences also encode this same CDR3. The CDR3 sequence is CASSPSGYEQYF. As DNA, the CDR3 is TGTGCCAGCAGCCCTAGCGGGTACGAGCAGTACTTC. The chain links TRBV11-1 to TRBJ2-7; 8 bases fit TRBD2. In germline, CDR1 is SGHAT, CDR2 FQDESV (reference sequence). V was pared by 5 bases and J by 4 bases, with 1 base of the junction left unmatched. The CDR3 sequence is 12 residues long.

The rearrangement joins TRBV27 to TRBJ2-2; 7 positions match TRBD2. This CDR3 has 16 amino acids. The V segment lost 0 bases and the J segment 2 bases; nucleotides outside the gene matches: 3. Germline-derived CDR1 and CDR2 are MNHEY and SMNVEV (reference sequence). In DNA form, the CDR3 reads TGTGCCAGCAGTTTATCGGCGGGGGACAACACCGGGGAGCTGTTTTTT. It translates to CASSLSAGDNTGELFF.

The table lists this clone with a count of one. The chain uses TRBV5-6 and TRBJ2-5; D is perhaps TRBD1 or TRBD2 (7 bases each). V lost 5 bases, J lost 5 bases, and 19 bases lay in between. The CDR3 contains 15 residues. Germline CDR1 reads SGHDT; CDR2 reads YYEEEE. CDR3 DNA: TGTGCCAGCAGATATGAGGGAGGGACAGCGGAGACCCAGTACTTC. As protein: CASRYEGGTAETQYF.

This clone has just one count. This chain uses TRBV6-5 with TRBJ2-3; 8 bases are shared with TRBD1. Germline trimming cut 9 bases from V and 4 bases from J; bases unmatched to any gene: 6. The CDR3 covers 13 residues. The germline V gene has CDR1 MNHEY and CDR2 SVGAGI. Here the CDR3 reads CASRTGFADTQYF. DNA of the CDR3: TGTGCCAGTCGGACAGGGTTCGCAGATACGCAGTATTTT.

In this sample, this clone turned up once. This chain connects TRBV4-1 to TRBJ2-7; no clear D gene. V lost 0 bases to trimming and J lost 3 bases, with 6 bases between them. The CDR3 has 13 amino acids. The germline CDR1 and CDR2 sequences are MGHRA and YSYEKL. The CDR3 bases are TGCGCCAGCAGCCAAGATGGACGCTACGAGCAGTACTTC. Its protein product is CASSQDGRYEQYF.

The chain uses TRBV18 and TRBJ2-5; the D is unclear. V lost 3 bases to trimming and J lost 1 base, with 9 bases between them. The CDR3 loop spans 14 amino acids. Germline CDR1 KGHSH, CDR2 LQKENI. The CDR3 here is CASSPPWGQETQYF. CDR3 nucleotide sequence: TGTGCCAGCTCACCTCCCTGGGGCCAAGAGACCCAGTACTTC.

The chain recombines TRBV2 with TRBJ2-7, with 8 bases identical to TRBD2. The CDR3 loop spans 13 amino acids. With V trimmed by 5 bases and J by 4 bases, 4 bases remained unmatched. CDR1 is SNHLY and CDR2 is FYNNEI in the germline V gene. CDR3 in DNA: TGTGCCAGCAGTCCGACTAGCGCGTACGAGCAGTACTTC. Translated: CASSPTSAYEQYF.

The rearrangement uses TRBV12-5 and TRBJ2-7; no firm D call. CDR1 is LGHNT, CDR2 FRNRAP, per germline. Trimming removed 0 bases from V and 5 bases from J, with 5 bases in between. This CDR3 is built from 12 residues. As DNA, the CDR3 is TGTGCTAGTGGTTTGGTTTACGACGAGCAGTACTTC. Translated: CASGLVYDEQYF.

The rearrangement links TRBV27 to TRBJ2-3; no clear D. The CDR3 is made up of 14 amino acids. Per germline, CDR1 MNHEY and CDR2 SMNVEV (reference sequence). Trimming cost V 0 bases and J 2 bases, with 6 bases left between them. The CDR3, as DNA: TGTGCCAGCAGTTTATCGGAACCCACAGATACGCAGTATTTT. Protein product: CASSLSEPTDTQYF.

The chain is built from TRBV13 and TRBJ2-2; D call uncertain. Trimming cost V 5 bases and J 3 bases, with 10 bases left between them. The CDR3 runs 14 residues. CDR1 and CDR2 (germline): PRHDT, FYEKMQ (reference sequence). CDR3 nucleotide sequence: TGTGCCAGCAGCCCTGACACCTACACCGGGGAGCTGTTTTTT. Amino acids: CASSPDTYTGELFF.

The chain employs TRBV28 and TRBJ1-1; 7 nucleotides agree with TRBD1. CDR1 is MDHEN and CDR2 is SYDVKM in the germline V gene. This CDR3 spans 13 amino acids. Unmatched junction bases numbered 2, after V lost 7 bases and J lost 0 bases. CDR3 sequence: CASTDRVNTEAFF. DNA of the CDR3: TGTGCCAGCACAGACAGGGTGAACACTGAAGCTTTCTTT.